This is a list of T cell receptor beta chains from one sample in a study of cytomegalovirus exposure and HLA in healthy donors. Here immunoSEQ multiplex PCR was the method, and the copy in TCRdb shows in-frame clones only, minus some. The sample includes 150,000 to 200,000 clones. The sample taken for sequencing was PBMCs. The receptors shown here come from a woman aged 18-29 years in good health and CMV-seropositive. Both conserved end residues are part of each CDR3. Fields, in order: J gene, V gene, CDR3 protein.

J gene: TRBJ2-3
V gene: TRBV4-3
CDR3 protein: CASSHLLADSTDTQYF

J gene: TRBJ2-1
V gene: TRBV4-3
CDR3 protein: CASSQGRIAGGRWDEQFF

J gene: TRBJ2-2
V gene: TRBV6-5
CDR3 protein: CASVGLSTGELFF

J gene: TRBJ1-2
V gene: TRBV7-2
CDR3 protein: CASSSGINYGYTF

J gene: TRBJ1-2
V gene: TRBV6-1
CDR3 protein: CAITGGTDGYTF

J gene: TRBJ2-2
V gene: TRBV5-1
CDR3 protein: CASSPAVTNTGELFF

J gene: TRBJ2-7
V gene: TRBV28
CDR3 protein: CASSSLTGGGNKQYF

J gene: TRBJ2-1
V gene: TRBV6-4
CDR3 protein: CASSDIPGNEQFF

J gene: TRBJ1-5
V gene: TRBV6-1
CDR3 protein: CASSAHRGSNQPQHF

J gene: TRBJ2-1
V gene: TRBV6-5
CDR3 protein: CASSFLAGAVNEQFF

J gene: TRBJ2-5
V gene: TRBV30
CDR3 protein: CAWLTGTGIQTQYF

J gene: TRBJ2-1
V gene: TRBV6-1
CDR3 protein: CASSEFSGGRNEQFF

J gene: TRBJ2-3
V gene: TRBV4-2
CDR3 protein: CASSLRLADYTSTDTQYF

J gene: TRBJ2-7
V gene: TRBV5-1
CDR3 protein: CASSPNHRTAYEQYF

J gene: TRBJ2-7
V gene: TRBV20-1
CDR3 protein: CSATAVYEQYF

J gene: TRBJ1-3
V gene: TRBV6-5
CDR3 protein: CASRPTGISGNTIYF

J gene: TRBJ2-1
V gene: TRBV18
CDR3 protein: CASSPPLAGIYNEQFF

J gene: TRBJ1-6
V gene: TRBV5-6
CDR3 protein: CASSFQAAGGSPLHF

J gene: TRBJ2-3
V gene: TRBV4-3
CDR3 protein: CASSQDEGGPRTDTQYF

J gene: NA
V gene: TRBV7-9
CDR3 protein: CASSSALRGAISYEQYF

J gene: TRBJ2-1
V gene: TRBV2
CDR3 protein: CASSEGQAEFF

J gene: TRBJ1-1
V gene: TRBV7-2
CDR3 protein: CASSSRQAGEAFF

J gene: TRBJ1-1
V gene: TRBV5-1
CDR3 protein: CASTEPGTAEAFF

J gene: TRBJ1-5
V gene: TRBV4-3
CDR3 protein: CASSQERGGESNQPQHF

J gene: TRBJ2-3
V gene: TRBV6-1
CDR3 protein: CASSGWREGTDTQYF

J gene: TRBJ1-6
V gene: TRBV19
CDR3 protein: CASSSGRIDNSPLHF

J gene: TRBJ2-7
V gene: TRBV18
CDR3 protein: CASSLSPGGGIPYEQYF

J gene: TRBJ2-7
V gene: TRBV4-1
CDR3 protein: CASSQEPPRGGRAREQYF